What follows describes a single TCR beta chain. The CDR3 is 16 amino acids. Germline CDR1 is SGHDT and CDR2 is YYEEEE. V shed 3 bases, J shed 0 bases, and the junction held 5 bases outside the gene matches. The data were taken from a study of T cell changes during pregnancy in multiple sclerosis. TCRdb's table, derived via immunoSEQ multiplex PCR, lists solely in-frame clones and lacks some. The sample carries some 71,000 clones, about 91% recorded once. The rearrangement links TRBV5-6 to TRBJ1-5; 8 nucleotides align to TRBD1. The clonotype was recovered from a female donor with multiple sclerosis, enrolled in a pregnancy study. The sample consisted of peripheral blood, taken after pregnancy. In nucleotides, the CDR3 is TGTGCCAGCAGCTCCGGACAGGGTTATAGCAATCAGCCCCAGCATTTT. Protein: CASSSGQGYSNQPQHF.